The sample holds many counts of the clone carrying this T cell receptor (beta chain). V was clipped by 3 bases and J by 2 bases, with 6 bases between them. CDR1 and CDR2 (germline): SGHTA, FQGNSA. The CDR3 is made up of 13 amino acids. This entry comes from a study of T-cell memory formation after mild COVID-19. From the 5' RACE reads, TCRdb called clonotypes with MiXCR, one entry per CDR3 protein. The repertoire holds fewer than 350,000 distinct CDR3 sequences, about 13% seen once, with 21% in the top ten. The TCR sequence derives from a man aged 18-30 years who had mild COVID-19 (a few samples of this study predate the infection). Cell type and time point are not known. This chain connects TRBV7-2 to TRBJ2-3; no firm D call. Sequenced input: PBMCs or a T cell subset sorted from them (not recorded which). The CDR3 DNA follows: TGTGCCAGCAGCTTGGGCTTCACAGATACGCAGTATTTT. This sequence encodes CASSLGFTDTQYF.